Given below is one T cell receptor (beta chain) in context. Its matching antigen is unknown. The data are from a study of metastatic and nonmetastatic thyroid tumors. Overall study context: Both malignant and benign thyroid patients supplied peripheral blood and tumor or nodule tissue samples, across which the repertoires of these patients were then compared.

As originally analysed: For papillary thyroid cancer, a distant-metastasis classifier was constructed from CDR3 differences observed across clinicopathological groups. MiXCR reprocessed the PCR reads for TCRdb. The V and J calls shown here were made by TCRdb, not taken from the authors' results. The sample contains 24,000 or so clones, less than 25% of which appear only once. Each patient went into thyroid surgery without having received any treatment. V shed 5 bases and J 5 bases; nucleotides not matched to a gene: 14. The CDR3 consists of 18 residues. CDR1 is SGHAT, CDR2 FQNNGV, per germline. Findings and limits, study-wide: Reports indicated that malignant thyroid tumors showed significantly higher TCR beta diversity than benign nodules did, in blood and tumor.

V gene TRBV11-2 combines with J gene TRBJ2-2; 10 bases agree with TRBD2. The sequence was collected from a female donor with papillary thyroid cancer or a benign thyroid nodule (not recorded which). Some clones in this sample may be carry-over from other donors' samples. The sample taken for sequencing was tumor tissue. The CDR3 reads CASSRGASSGRTTGELFF. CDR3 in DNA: TGTGCCAGCAGCCGCGGAGCCTCTAGCGGGAGAACGACCGGGGAGCTGTTTTTT.